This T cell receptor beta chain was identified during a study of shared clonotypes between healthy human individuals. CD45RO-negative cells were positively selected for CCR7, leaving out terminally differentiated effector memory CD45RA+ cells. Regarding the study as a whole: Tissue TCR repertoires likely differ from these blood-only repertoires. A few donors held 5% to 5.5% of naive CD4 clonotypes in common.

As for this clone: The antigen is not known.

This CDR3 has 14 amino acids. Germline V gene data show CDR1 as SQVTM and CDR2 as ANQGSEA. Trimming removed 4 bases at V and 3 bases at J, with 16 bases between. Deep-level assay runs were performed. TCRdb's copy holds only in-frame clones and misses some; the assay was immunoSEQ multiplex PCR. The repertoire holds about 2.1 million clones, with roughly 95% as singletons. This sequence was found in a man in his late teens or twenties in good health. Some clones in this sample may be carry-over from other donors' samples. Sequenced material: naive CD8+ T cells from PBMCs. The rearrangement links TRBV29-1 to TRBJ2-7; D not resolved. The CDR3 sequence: CSVAPDSVNYEQYF. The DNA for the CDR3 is TGCAGCGTTGCCCCCGACTCGGTGAACTACGAGCAGTACTTC.